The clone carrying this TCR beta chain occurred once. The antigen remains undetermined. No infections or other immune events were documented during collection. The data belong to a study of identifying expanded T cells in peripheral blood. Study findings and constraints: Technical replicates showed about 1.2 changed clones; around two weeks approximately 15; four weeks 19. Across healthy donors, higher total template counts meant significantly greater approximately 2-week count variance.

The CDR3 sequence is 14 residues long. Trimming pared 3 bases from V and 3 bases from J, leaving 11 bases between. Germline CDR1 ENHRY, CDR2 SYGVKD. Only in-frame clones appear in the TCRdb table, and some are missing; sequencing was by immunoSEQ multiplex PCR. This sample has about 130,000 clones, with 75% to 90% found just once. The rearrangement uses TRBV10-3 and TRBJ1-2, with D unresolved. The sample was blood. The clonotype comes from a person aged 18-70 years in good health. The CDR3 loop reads CAISDKNSDYGYTF. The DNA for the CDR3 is TGTGCCATCAGTGATAAAAATAGTGACTATGGCTACACCTTC.